A selection of T cell receptor beta chains follows, all from one sample in a study of OX40 agonist ivuxolimab in advanced cancers. Only in-frame clones appear in the TCRdb table, and some are missing; sequencing was by immunoSEQ multiplex PCR. The data hold about 100,000 clones, with 75% to 90% observed a single time. Sequences were derived from CD4+ or CD8+ T cells sorted from blood, sampled in a trial of the OX40 agonist ivuxolimab. These TCRs come from an adult with an advanced solid tumor such as melanoma, head and neck, liver or kidney cancer. Each CDR3 is given with its conserved first and last residue. D genes are given only for firm matches. Only some rows state a clone size, as once, few, many or a class for expanded clones.

NA TRBJ2-1 TRBD2 TRBV5-4 CASSPPGLVGYNEQFF TGTGCCAGCAGCCCCCCGGGACTAGTCGGATACAATGAGCAGTTCTTC
NA TRBJ1-1 NA TRBV6-5 CASGSTEAFF TGTGCCAGCGGAAGCACTGAAGCTTTCTTT
NA TRBJ2-7 NA TRBV11-2 CASKRGRLDYEQYF TGTGCCAGCAAACGAGGCCGTCTTGATTACGAGCAGTACTTC
NA TRBJ1-4 NA TRBV5-1 CASSLSGFREKLFF TGCGCCAGCAGCTTGTCTGGGTTTCGAGAAAAACTGTTTTTT
NA TRBJ1-2 TRBD1 TRBV28 CATRSGTGEGYTF TGTGCCACCCGTTCCGGGACAGGGGAGGGCTACACCTTC
NA TRBJ1-2 NA TRBV6-5 CASSYSRALNYGYTF TGTGCCAGCAGTTACTCGAGAGCCCTAAACTATGGCTACACCTTC
NA TRBJ2-7 NA TRBV30 CAWSIPEAGLLYF TGTGCCTGGAGTATCCCGGAAGCAGGGCTTCTGTACTTC
NA TRBJ1-2 TRBD1 TRBV28 CASKTGDTVGYTF TGTGCCAGCAAGACAGGGGACACGGTAGGCTACACCTTC
NA TRBJ1-5 NA TRBV11-2 CASSATEYQPQHF TGTGCCAGCAGCGCCACAGAGTATCAGCCCCAGCATTTT
NA TRBJ2-5 NA TRBV7-7 CASSLDSSPGTQYF TGTGCCAGCAGCTTAGACAGCTCCCCCGGGACCCAGTACTTC
NA TRBJ1-2 NA TRBV7-3 CASSLEPGLYGYTF TGTGCCAGCAGCTTAGAGCCAGGGCTCTATGGCTACACCTTC
NA TRBJ2-7 TRBD1 TRBV7-8 CASGAGTGGAYEQYF TGTGCCAGCGGAGCCGGGACAGGGGGGGCCTACGAGCAGTACTTC
NA TRBJ1-2 NA TRBV7-2 CASSLAQDYGYTF TGTGCCAGCAGCTTAGCTCAAGACTATGGCTACACCTTC
NA TRBJ1-5 NA TRBV6-6 CASRQQGSNQPQHF TGTGCCAGCAGACAACAGGGTAGCAATCAGCCCCAGCATTTT
once TRBJ2-5 NA TRBV5-1 CASSLGWEETQYF TGCGCCAGCAGCCTCGGGTGGGAAGAGACCCAGTACTTC
NA TRBJ1-5 TRBD1 TRBV19 CASSILQGGNQPQHF TGTGCCAGTAGTATACTGCAGGGGGGCAATCAGCCCCAGCATTTT
NA TRBJ2-7 TRBD2 TRBV27 CASSLNGLAGSLQYF TGTGCCAGCAGTTTAAACGGACTAGCGGGATCTTTGCAGTACTTC
NA TRBJ2-7 TRBD2 TRBV10-3 CAISASTSGYEQYF TGTGCCATCAGTGCATCGACTAGCGGCTACGAGCAGTACTTC
few TRBJ2-1 NA TRBV19 CASSAGLTDEQFF TGTGCCAGTAGTGCAGGACTTACCGATGAGCAGTTCTTC
NA TRBJ2-7 TRBD1 TRBV7-3 CASSSGQGNSYEQYF TGTGCCAGCAGCTCGGGACAGGGAAACTCCTACGAGCAGTACTTC
NA TRBJ2-4 TRBD2 TRBV15 CATSRGLAGGENIQYF TGTGCCACCAGCAGAGGACTAGCGGGAGGGGAAAACATTCAGTACTTC
NA TRBJ2-7 TRBD1 TRBV2 CASRSSAGQGSYEQYF TGTGCCAGCAGATCCAGTGCCGGACAGGGCTCCTACGAGCAGTACTTC
NA TRBJ2-5 NA TRBV7-3 CASSLTGRGETQYF TGTGCCAGCAGCTTAACGGGACGGGGGGAGACCCAGTACTTC
once TRBJ2-7 TRBD1 TRBV14 CASSRPGTGAYEQYF TGTGCCAGCAGCCGCCCCGGGACAGGGGCCTACGAGCAGTACTTC
NA TRBJ1-1 NA TRBV19 CASKMRTVAEAFF TGTGCCAGTAAAATGCGGACAGTGGCTGAAGCTTTCTTT
NA TRBJ1-3 NA TRBV6-1 CASSDRRSGNTIYF TGTGCCAGCAGTGACAGGCGCTCTGGAAACACCATATATTTT
once TRBJ2-7 NA TRBV6-5 CASSYRVNYEQYF TGTGCCAGCAGTTACAGGGTCAACTACGAGCAGTACTTC
few TRBJ1-1 TRBD1 TRBV25-1 CASSEYPTGGTEAFF TGTGCCAGCAGTGAATATCCCACAGGGGGCACTGAAGCTTTCTTT
NA TRBJ2-7 NA TRBV19 CASSILGKREYEQYF TGTGCCAGTAGTATTTTGGGGAAAAGGGAATACGAGCAGTACTTC
NA TRBJ2-3 NA TRBV7-6 CASSPGTTDTQYF TGTGCCAGCAGCCCCGGGACAACAGATACGCAGTATTTT
NA TRBJ2-1 TRBD1 TRBV9 CASSVVRGRGEQFF TGTGCCAGCAGCGTAGTCAGGGGGCGGGGTGAGCAGTTCTTC
NA TRBJ1-5 TRBD1 TRBV6-5 CASSQDRPAVQPQHF TGTGCCAGCAGCCAGGACAGGCCCGCAGTTCAGCCCCAGCATTTT
NA TRBJ2-5 NA TRBV11-1 CASSLGQGWETQYF TGTGCCAGCAGCTTGGGACAAGGCTGGGAGACCCAGTACTTC
NA TRBJ2-3 NA TRBV28 CASSRQWGRVDTQYF TGTGCCAGCAGCCGCCAGTGGGGTAGGGTAGATACGCAGTATTTT
NA TRBJ2-3 NA TRBV5-1 CASSFGSTDTQYF TGCGCCAGCAGCTTTGGTAGCACAGATACGCAGTATTTT
once TRBJ2-1 TRBD2 TRBV12-5 CASGPRGDHNEQFF TGTGCTAGTGGTCCCCGGGGGGATCACAATGAGCAGTTCTTC
NA TRBJ2-7 TRBD1 TRBV4-1 CASSPPGQGSYEQYF TGCGCCAGCAGCCCCCCGGGACAGGGCTCCTACGAGCAGTACTTC
once TRBJ1-2 TRBD1 TRBV5-1 CASSLTGEGNYGYTF TGCGCCAGCAGCCTTACAGGGGAGGGGAACTATGGCTACACCTTC
NA TRBJ2-1 NA TRBV5-1 CASSSPRDEQFF TGCGCCAGCAGCTCGCCCCGGGATGAGCAGTTCTTC
NA TRBJ2-1 NA TRBV6-1 CASSDSPSSYNEQFF TGTGCCAGCAGCGACTCCCCGAGCTCCTACAATGAGCAGTTCTTC
NA TRBJ1-2 NA TRBV7-9 CASSPGLFNYGYTF TGTGCCAGCAGCCCAGGACTGTTTAACTATGGCTACACCTTC
NA TRBJ2-7 NA TRBV7-8 CASSLGGDYEQYF TGTGCCAGCAGCTTAGGGGGAGACTACGAGCAGTACTTC
NA TRBJ1-1 TRBD1 TRBV5-1 CASTRTGTAMNTEAFF TGCGCCAGCACACGTACCGGGACAGCGATGAACACTGAAGCTTTCTTT
NA TRBJ1-2 NA TRBV5-4 CASSPDSSGDYGYTF TGTGCCAGCAGCCCGGACAGTAGCGGTGACTATGGCTACACCTTC
NA TRBJ2-1 TRBD1 TRBV15 CATTRDRGNEQFF TGTGCCACCACCCGGGACAGGGGAAATGAGCAGTTCTTC
NA TRBJ1-2 NA TRBV6-1 CASTRTDANYGYTF TGTGCCAGCACACGTACCGATGCTAACTATGGCTACACCTTC
NA TRBJ1-4 TRBD1 TRBV30 CAWNRDRGGEKLFF TGTGCCTGGAACCGGGACAGGGGAGGCGAAAAACTGTTTTTT
NA TRBJ2-7 NA TRBV5-4 CASSFRPPNEQYF TGTGCCAGCAGCTTCCGGCCCCCCAACGAGCAGTACTTC
NA TRBJ1-6 TRBD1 TRBV6-5 CASSSTGGSYSPLHF TGTGCCAGCAGCAGCACAGGGGGGAGTTACTCACCCCTCCACTTT
NA TRBJ1-2 NA TRBV30 CAWSVPLRRADYGYTF TGTGCCTGGAGTGTACCCCTCCGACGGGCGGACTATGGCTACACCTTC
once TRBJ1-2 TRBD1 TRBV27 CASSLSGWTGGNGYTF TGTGCCAGCAGTTTATCGGGGTGGACAGGGGGCAATGGCTACACCTTC
few TRBJ2-7 NA TRBV7-9 CASSPRQGGRREGSYEQYF TGTGCCAGCAGCCCCCGACAGGGCGGGCGGAGGGAAGGCTCCTACGAGCAGTACTTC
NA TRBJ2-6 NA TRBV27 CASSLQGSSGANVLTF TGTGCCAGCAGTTTACAGGGTAGCTCTGGGGCCAACGTCCTGACTTTC
NA TRBJ2-3 TRBD2 TRBV9 CASSVGWGGADTQYF TGTGCCAGCAGCGTAGGGTGGGGGGGAGCAGATACGCAGTATTTT
NA TRBJ2-7 TRBD2 TRBV2 CASSEALAGVSYEQYF TGTGCCAGCAGTGAAGCGCTAGCGGGAGTATCCTACGAGCAGTACTTC
NA TRBJ2-7 TRBD1 TRBV6-5 CASSYSRQGGYEQYF TGTGCCAGCAGTTACTCGAGACAGGGTGGCTACGAGCAGTACTTC
NA TRBJ2-5 TRBD1 TRBV7-9 CASSLDSGGETQYF TGTGCCAGCAGCCTAGATTCAGGGGGAGAGACCCAGTACTTC
NA TRBJ2-5 TRBD1 TRBV7-9 CASSLATGDFETQYF TGTGCCAGCAGCTTAGCGACAGGGGATTTTGAGACCCAGTACTTC